One and the same sample provided the 8 T cell receptor beta chains below, sequenced in a study of identical twins. TCRdb re-called the 5' RACE reads through MiXCR, storing one row per CDR3 protein. Here the sample spans about 530,000 distinct CDR3 sequences, about 20% being singletons. The data also belong to a second study, concerning yellow fever vaccine responses in identical twins.

Sequenced sample: CD4+ T cells sorted from blood. These receptors originate from a woman younger than 35 in good health.

This clonotype was found a few times. This chain connects TRBV6-5 to TRBJ1-2; D is ambiguous. The CDR3 sequence is 13 residues long. Trimming stripped 2 bases from V and 5 bases from J, with 9 bases between. The germline V gene has CDR1 MNHEY and CDR2 SVGAGI. CDR3 in DNA: TGTGCCAGCAGTTACGGGCCGGAGTATGGCTACACCTTC. Its translation is CASSYGPEYGYTF.

The chain uses TRBV20-1 and TRBJ2-3; 10 bases map to TRBD2. CDR1 DFQATT and CDR2 SNEGSKA come from the germline V gene (reference sequence). CDR3 size: 15 residues. J lost 2 bases, V lost 6 bases, and 8 bases had no gene match. CDR3 protein: CSAVGGLATTDTQYF. The CDR3 DNA sequence: TGCAGTGCCGTGGGGGGACTAGCGACCACAGATACGCAGTATTTT.

The sample holds a few counts of this clonotype. The J gene is TRBJ2-5, the V gene TRBV9; no firm D call. The V gene lost 0 bases and the J gene lost 4 bases, with 7 bases spanning the gap. The CDR3 loop spans 13 amino acids. Germline V gene sequence: CDR1 SGDLS, CDR2 YYNGEE. The CDR3 reads CASSVAVTETQYF. The CDR3 DNA reads TGTGCCAGCAGCGTAGCAGTTACAGAGACCCAGTACTTC.

This clonotype was counted many times. The chain combines TRBV5-1 with TRBJ2-1, with TRBD2 matching 12 bases. The germline V gene has CDR1 SGHRS and CDR2 YFSETQ. The CDR3 covers 16 residues. Losses at the gene ends were 0 bases for V and 5 bases for J; bases not matched to a gene: 3. This chain's CDR3 is CASSLVRTSGNNEQFF. CDR3 sequence (DNA): TGCGCCAGCAGCTTGGTTCGGACTAGCGGGAACAATGAGCAGTTCTTC.

The gene calls are TRBV19 and TRBJ2-6, with TRBD2 as a possible D gene (6 bases). The CDR3 is made up of 14 amino acids. Trimming pared 6 bases from V and 4 bases from J, leaving 10 bases between. Looked up from germline, CDR1 is LNHDA and CDR2 is SQIVND (reference sequence). CDR3 coding DNA: TGTGCCAGTAGAAGGGACTCCGGGGCCAACGTCCTGACTTTC. Amino acids: CASRRDSGANVLTF.

A few counts support this clonotype. The V and J genes are TRBV7-6 and TRBJ2-7; the D gene is possibly TRBD1 (5 bases). The germline V gene encodes CDR1 SGHVS and CDR2 FNYEAQ. V gave up 2 bases and J gave up 2 bases, with 13 bases separating them. The CDR3 consists of 15 residues. Written as DNA, the CDR3 is TGTGCCAGCAGCTTAATGCAGGGTGGCGCCTACGAGCAGTACTTC. Residues: CASSLMQGGAYEQYF.

The V and J genes are TRBV20-1 and TRBJ2-1; D remains ambiguous. CDR1 and CDR2 from the germline V gene are DFQATT and SNEGSKA (reference sequence). The CDR3 is made up of 11 amino acids. V dropped 2 bases and J dropped 10 bases, with 9 bases sitting between them. CDR3 in amino acids: CSARPLGEQFF. In DNA form, the CDR3 reads TGCAGTGCTAGACCCCTAGGGGAGCAGTTCTTC.

This clonotype was counted once. The chain joins TRBV11-2 to TRBJ2-7; the D gene is possibly TRBD1 (6 bases). The germline V gene encodes CDR1 SGHAT and CDR2 FQNNGV. The V and J ends lost 5 bases and 7 bases respectively, with 27 bases between them. CDR3 length: 17 residues. The DNA for the CDR3 is TGTGCCAGCAGCCCCTACGCAGGGGAAATAGGTACGGGGGAGCAGTACTTC. It translates to CASSPYAGEIGTGEQYF.